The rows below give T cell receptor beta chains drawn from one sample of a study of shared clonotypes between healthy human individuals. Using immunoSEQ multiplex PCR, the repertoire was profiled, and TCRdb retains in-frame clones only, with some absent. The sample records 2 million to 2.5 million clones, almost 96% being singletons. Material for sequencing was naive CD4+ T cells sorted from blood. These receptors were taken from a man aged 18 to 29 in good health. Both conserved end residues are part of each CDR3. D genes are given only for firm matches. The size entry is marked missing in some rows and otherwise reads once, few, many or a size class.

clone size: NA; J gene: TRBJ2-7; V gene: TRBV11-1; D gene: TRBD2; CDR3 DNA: TGTGCCAGCAGCTTAGAACGGGGGGCCTACGAGCAGTACTTC; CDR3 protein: CASSLERGAYEQYF
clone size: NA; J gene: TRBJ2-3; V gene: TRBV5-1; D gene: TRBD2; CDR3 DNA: TGCGCCAGCAGCCGCGGGGGGGCCGGTGATACGCAGTATTTT; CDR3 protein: CASSRGGAGDTQYF
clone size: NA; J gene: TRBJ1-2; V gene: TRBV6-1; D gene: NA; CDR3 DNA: TGCGGGACCTTTGACAGGAACTATGGCTACACCTTC; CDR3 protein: CGTFDRNYGYTF
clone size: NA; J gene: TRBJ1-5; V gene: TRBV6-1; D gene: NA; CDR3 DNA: TGTGCCAGCAGGCCGACAGGCTCAACTCAGCCCCAGCATTTT; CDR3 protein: CASRPTGSTQPQHF
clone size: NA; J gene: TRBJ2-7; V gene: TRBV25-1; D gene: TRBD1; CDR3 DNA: TGTGCCAGCAGTGAAGCAGGACAGGGCAACGAGCAGTACTTC; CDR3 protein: CASSEAGQGNEQYF
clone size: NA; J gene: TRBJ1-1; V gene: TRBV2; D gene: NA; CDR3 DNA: TGTGCCAGCAGTGCGGACAAACCGAACACTGAAGCTTTCTTT; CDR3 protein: CASSADKPNTEAFF
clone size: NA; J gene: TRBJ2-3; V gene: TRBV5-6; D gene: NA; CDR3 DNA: TGTGCCAGCAGCTTACGGGGGGCAGGCACAGATACGCAGTATTTT; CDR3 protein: CASSLRGAGTDTQYF
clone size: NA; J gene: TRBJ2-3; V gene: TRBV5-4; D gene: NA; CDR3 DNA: TGTGCCAGCAGCTTGGATGGGGGGCGCACAGATACGCAGTATTTT; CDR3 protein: CASSLDGGRTDTQYF
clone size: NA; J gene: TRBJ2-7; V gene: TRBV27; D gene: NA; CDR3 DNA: TGTGCCAGCAGTTTCAGGGCAGTCCGCTCCTACGAGCAGTACTTC; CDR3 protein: CASSFRAVRSYEQYF
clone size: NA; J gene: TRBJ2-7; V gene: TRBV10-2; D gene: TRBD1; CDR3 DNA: TGCGCCAGCAGCCCAACGACAGGGGCCACCTACGAGCAGTACTTC; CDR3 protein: CASSPTTGATYEQYF
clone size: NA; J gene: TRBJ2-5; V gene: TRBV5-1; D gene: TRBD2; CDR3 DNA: TGCGCCAGCAGCTTGGCCGGCCTAGCGGGAGGGGAGACCCAGTACTTC; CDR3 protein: CASSLAGLAGGETQYF
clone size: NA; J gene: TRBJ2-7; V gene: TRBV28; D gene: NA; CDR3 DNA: TGTGCCAGCAGTACCCGGATCGAGCAGTACTTC; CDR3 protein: CASSTRIEQYF
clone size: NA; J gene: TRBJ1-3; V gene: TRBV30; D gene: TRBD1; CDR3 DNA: TGTGCCTTACAGGGGGACGGAAACACCATATATTTT; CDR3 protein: CALQGDGNTIYF
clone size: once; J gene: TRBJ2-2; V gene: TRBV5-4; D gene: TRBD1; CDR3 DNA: TGTGCCAGCAGCACAGGACAGGGATTCACCGGGGAGCTGTTTTTT; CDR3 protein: CASSTGQGFTGELFF
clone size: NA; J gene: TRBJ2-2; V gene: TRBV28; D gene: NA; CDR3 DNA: TGTGCCAGCAGACTGGCGGACAGAGACACCGGGGAGCTGTTTTTT; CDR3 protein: CASRLADRDTGELFF
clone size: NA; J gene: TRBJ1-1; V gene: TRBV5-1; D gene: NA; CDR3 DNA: TGCGCCAGCAGCGAGCGGCCTAAGGGACAGAACACTGAAGCTTTCTTT; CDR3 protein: CASSERPKGQNTEAFF
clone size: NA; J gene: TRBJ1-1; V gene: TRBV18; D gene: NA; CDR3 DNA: TGTGCCAGCTCACCCTCCCGGGCATGGGGGTACACTGAAGCTTTCTTT; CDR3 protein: CASSPSRAWGYTEAFF
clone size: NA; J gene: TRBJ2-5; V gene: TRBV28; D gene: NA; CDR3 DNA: TGTGCCAGCAGTCTAGGGACCCAAGAGACCCAGTACTTC; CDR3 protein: CASSLGTQETQYF
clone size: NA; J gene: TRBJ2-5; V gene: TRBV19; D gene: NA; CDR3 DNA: TGTGCCAGTAGTATCTACAGTCAGCAAGAGACCCAGTACTTC; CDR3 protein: CASSIYSQQETQYF
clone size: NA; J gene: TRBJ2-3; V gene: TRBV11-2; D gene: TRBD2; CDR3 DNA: TGTGCCAGCAGCGTTACTAGCGGGGTTAGCACAGATACGCAGTATTTT; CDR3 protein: CASSVTSGVSTDTQYF
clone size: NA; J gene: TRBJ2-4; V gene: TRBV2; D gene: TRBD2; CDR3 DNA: TGTGCCAGCAGAGCACAACTAGCGGGGGGAAAAAACATTCAGTACTTC; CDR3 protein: CASRAQLAGGKNIQYF
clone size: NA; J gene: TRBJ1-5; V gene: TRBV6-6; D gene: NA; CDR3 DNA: TGTGCCAGCAGTTATCAGACTGGTAATCAGCCCCAGCATTTT; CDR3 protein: CASSYQTGNQPQHF
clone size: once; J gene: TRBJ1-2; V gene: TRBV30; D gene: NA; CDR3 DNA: TGTGCCTGGACCCCGCCCGGCAAGAACTATGGCTACACCTTC; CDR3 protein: CAWTPPGKNYGYTF
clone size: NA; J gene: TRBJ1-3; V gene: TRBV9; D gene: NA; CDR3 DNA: TGTGCCAGCAGCGTAGGCAGGGGCTACTCTGGAAACACCATATATTTT; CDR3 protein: CASSVGRGYSGNTIYF
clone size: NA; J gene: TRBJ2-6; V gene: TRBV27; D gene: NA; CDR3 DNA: TGTGCCAGCAGTTTAGCGGGGAGGAACTCTGGGGCCAACGTCCTGACTTTC; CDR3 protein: CASSLAGRNSGANVLTF
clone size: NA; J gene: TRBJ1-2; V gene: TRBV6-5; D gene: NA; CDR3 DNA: TGTGCCAGCAGTTACCGGGACGGTACCGGTGGCTACACCTTC; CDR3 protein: CASSYRDGTGGYTF
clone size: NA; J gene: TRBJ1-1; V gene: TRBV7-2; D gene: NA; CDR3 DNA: TGTGCCAGCAGCTTAGATATCCCCATCAGAACTGAAGCTTTCTTT; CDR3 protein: CASSLDIPIRTEAFF
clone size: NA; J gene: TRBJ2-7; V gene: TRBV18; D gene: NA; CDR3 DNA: TGTGCCAGCTCACCTAGTTCGGCCCTCGGCGAGCAGTACTTC; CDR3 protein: CASSPSSALGEQYF
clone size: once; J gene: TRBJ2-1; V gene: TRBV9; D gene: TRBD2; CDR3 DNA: TGTGCCAGCAGCGTAGCTGGCGGGAGGCTTGGCTATGAGCAGTTCTTC; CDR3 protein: CASSVAGGRLGYEQFF
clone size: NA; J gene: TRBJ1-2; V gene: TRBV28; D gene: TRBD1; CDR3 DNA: TGTGCCAGCAGTCTCGGACAGGGCGGCACCTTC; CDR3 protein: CASSLGQGGTF
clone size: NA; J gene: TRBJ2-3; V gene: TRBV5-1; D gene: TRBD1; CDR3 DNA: TGCGCCAGCAGCCCCGGACAGGGGATTAGCACAGATACGCAGTATTTT; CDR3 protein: CASSPGQGISTDTQYF
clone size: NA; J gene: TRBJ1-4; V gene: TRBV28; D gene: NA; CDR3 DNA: TGTGCCAGCGCAACCCCACGGCCGACAACTAATGAAAAACTGTTTTTT; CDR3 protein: CASATPRPTTNEKLFF
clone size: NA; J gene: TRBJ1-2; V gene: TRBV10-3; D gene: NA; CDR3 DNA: TGTGCCATCAGTGTCGAACATGACTATGGCTACACCTTC; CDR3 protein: CAISVEHDYGYTF
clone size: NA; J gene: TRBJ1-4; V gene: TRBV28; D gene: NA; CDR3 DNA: TGTGCCAGCAGTCCATCCGGGACGGTGAATGAAAAACTGTTTTTT; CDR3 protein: CASSPSGTVNEKLFF
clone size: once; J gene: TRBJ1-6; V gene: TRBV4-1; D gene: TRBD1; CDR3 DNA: TGCGCCAGCAGCCGAGAATACAGGGGCTCACCCCTCCACTTT; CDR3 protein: CASSREYRGSPLHF
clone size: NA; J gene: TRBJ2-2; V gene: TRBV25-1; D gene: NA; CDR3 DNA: TGTGCCAGCAGTGATAGGGGGAACACCGGGGAGCTGTTTTTT; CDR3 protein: CASSDRGNTGELFF
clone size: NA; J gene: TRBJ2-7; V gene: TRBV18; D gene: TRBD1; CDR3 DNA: TGTGCCAGCTCACCGGGTCAGGGGGCAACCGTCCTGTCCGAGCAGTACTTC; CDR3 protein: CASSPGQGATVLSEQYF
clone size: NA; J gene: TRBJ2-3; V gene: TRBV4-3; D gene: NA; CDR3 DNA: TGCGCCAGCAGCCAAGACTGGGGGAGCACAGATACGCAGTATTTT; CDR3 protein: CASSQDWGSTDTQYF
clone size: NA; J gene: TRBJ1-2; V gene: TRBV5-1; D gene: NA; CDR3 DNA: TGCGCCAGCAGCCCCGTCGGCCCGGGGCTGCTCATGGATGGCTACACCTTC; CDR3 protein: CASSPVGPGLLMDGYTF
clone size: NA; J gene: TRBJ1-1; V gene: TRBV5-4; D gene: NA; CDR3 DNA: TGTGCCAGCAGCCTTGACACTGAAGCTTTCTTT; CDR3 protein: CASSLDTEAFF
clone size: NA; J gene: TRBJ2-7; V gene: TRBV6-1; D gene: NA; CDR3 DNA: TGTGCCAGCAGTGTCGGGAGTAACTCCTACGAGCAGTACTTC; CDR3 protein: CASSVGSNSYEQYF
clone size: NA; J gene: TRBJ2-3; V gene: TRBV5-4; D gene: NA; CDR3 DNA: TGTGCCAGCAGCTCGGAGACAGGGAGGACAGATACGCAGTATTTT; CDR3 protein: CASSSETGRTDTQYF
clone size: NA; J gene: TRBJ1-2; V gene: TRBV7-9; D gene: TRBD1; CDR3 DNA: TGTGCCAGCAGCTTTAGACAGGGTTATGGCTACACCTTC; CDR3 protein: CASSFRQGYGYTF
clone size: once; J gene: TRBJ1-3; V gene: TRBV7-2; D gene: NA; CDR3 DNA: TGTGCCAGCAGCTCGCGAGGGGAATCTGGAAACACCATATATTTT; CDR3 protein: CASSSRGESGNTIYF
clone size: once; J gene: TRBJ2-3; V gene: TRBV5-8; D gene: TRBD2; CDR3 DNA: TGTGCCAGCAGGGAACTAGCGGGGACAGATACGCAGTATTTT; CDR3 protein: CASRELAGTDTQYF